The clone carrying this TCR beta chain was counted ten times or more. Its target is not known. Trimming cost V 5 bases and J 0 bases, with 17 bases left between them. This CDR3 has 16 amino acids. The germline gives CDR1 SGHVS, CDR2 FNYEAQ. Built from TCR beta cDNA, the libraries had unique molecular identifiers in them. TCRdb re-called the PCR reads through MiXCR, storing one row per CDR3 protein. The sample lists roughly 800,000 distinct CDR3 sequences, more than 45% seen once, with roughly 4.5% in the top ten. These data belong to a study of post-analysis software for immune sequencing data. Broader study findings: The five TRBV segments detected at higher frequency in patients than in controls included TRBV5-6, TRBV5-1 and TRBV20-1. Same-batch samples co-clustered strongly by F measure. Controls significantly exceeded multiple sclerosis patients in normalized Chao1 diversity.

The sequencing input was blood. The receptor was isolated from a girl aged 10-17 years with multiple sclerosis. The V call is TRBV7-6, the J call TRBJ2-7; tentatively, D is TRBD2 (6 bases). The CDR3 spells CASSARPGSSSYEQYF. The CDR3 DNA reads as TGTGCCAGCAGCGCCCGACCCGGGAGCTCCTCCTACGAGCAGTACTTC.